Following are 20 T cell receptor beta chains from one sample sequenced in a study of T cells after yellow fever vaccination. TCRdb recomputed calls from the 5' RACE reads with MiXCR, one row per CDR3 protein. The data contain 200,000 to 300,000 distinct CDR3 sequences, 6.9% of them singletons. The sequencing here drew on CD4+ T cells sorted from PBMCs, taken 15 days after the yellow fever booster vaccination. The origin of the receptors is a man under 40 who received the YFV17D yellow fever vaccine.

This clonotype was counted ten times or more. The rearrangement uses TRBV27 and TRBJ2-1, with unresolved D. The germline V and J ends were trimmed by 4 bases and 10 bases, with 2 bases remaining between them. CDR1 and CDR2 (germline): MNHEY, SMNVEV (reference sequence). This CDR3 spans 9 amino acids. In nucleotides, the CDR3 is TGTGCCAGCAGTTCAGAGCAGTTCTTC. It is translated as CASSSEQFF.

The rearrangement uses TRBV20-1 and TRBJ2-5; 7 bases are shared with TRBD2. This CDR3 has 16 residues. V gave up 3 bases and J gave up 0 bases; unmatched junction bases: 10. The germline V gene has CDR1 DFQATT and CDR2 SNEGSKA (reference sequence). In DNA, the CDR3 is TGCAGTGCTAGGGGCGGGGGAAAAGTGAACCAAGAGACCCAGTACTTC. Its protein product is CSARGGGKVNQETQYF.

The table lists this clonotype with a few counts. This chain uses TRBV7-6 with TRBJ1-3; possibly TRBD1 for D (5 bases). CDR3 size: 15 residues. CDR1 SGHVS and CDR2 FNYEAQ come from the germline V gene. The V end lost 4 bases, the J end lost 2 bases, and 12 bases lay between the germline ends. The CDR3 nucleotides are TGTGCCAGCAGCTCCGGGGGTGCTCCTGGAAACACCATATATTTT. Its protein is CASSSGGAPGNTIYF.

This clonotype appeared a few times. This chain joins TRBV4-3 and TRBJ2-3; D unclear. The germline V gene encodes CDR1 LGHNA and CDR2 YSLEER. V lost 0 bases and J 5 bases, leaving 3 bases between the germline ends. The CDR3 length is 12 residues. CDR3 residues: CASSQDGDTQYF. The CDR3 nucleotides read TGCGCCAGCAGCCAAGACGGAGATACGCAGTATTTT.

This clonotype was detected ten times or more. This chain joins TRBV7-9 and TRBJ2-7; D is perhaps TRBD2 (5 bases). The germline V gene encodes CDR1 SEHNR and CDR2 FQNEAQ (reference sequence). Trimming took off 1 base at V and 2 bases at J, with 9 bases between the two ends. The CDR3 loop spans 14 amino acids. CDR3 residues: CASSLDSVTYEQYF. DNA of the CDR3: TGTGCCAGCAGCTTAGATAGCGTGACCTACGAGCAGTACTTC.

The chain combines TRBV6-2 or TRBV6-3 with TRBJ2-1; D call uncertain. V was pared by 7 bases and J by 9 bases, with 19 bases between. This CDR3 is 14 amino acids long. Germline assignment: CDR1 MNHEY and CDR2 SVGEGT. This CDR3 reads CASILLLGIGEQFF. The CDR3 DNA is TGTGCCAGCATTCTCCTTCTAGGGATCGGTGAGCAGTTCTTC.

The CDR3 sequence is CASSGGRAGGAGGSDTQYF. For the CDR3, the DNA is TGTGCCAGCAGCGGGGGGCGGGCTGGCGGAGCAGGGGGTTCCGATACGCAGTATTTT. The V and J genes are TRBV11-2 and TRBJ2-3, with D possibly matching TRBD1 (7 bases). Trimming removed 5 bases from V and 6 bases from J, with 30 bases in between. Germline loops: CDR1 SGHAT, CDR2 FQNNGV. The CDR3 length is 19 residues. The whole variable domain, filled in from reference TRBV11-2 and TRBJ2-3, reads EAGVAQSPRYKIIEKRQSVAFWCNPISGHATLYWYQQILGQGPKLLIQFQNNGVVDDSQLPKDRFSAERLKGVDSTLKIQPAKLEDSAVYLCASSGGRAGGAGGSDTQYFGPGTRLTVL.

V gene TRBV5-1 combines with J gene TRBJ2-5; D remains unclear. Trimming pared 4 bases from V and 3 bases from J, leaving 16 bases between. Looked up from germline, CDR1 is SGHRS and CDR2 is YFSETQ. The CDR3 has 15 amino acids. The CDR3: CASSPLSSGKETQYF. CDR3 sequence (DNA): TGCGCCAGCAGCCCGCTTAGCTCCGGAAAAGAGACCCAGTACTTC.

This clonotype was counted many times. V is TRBV5-1 and J is TRBJ2-3, with 11 positions matching TRBD2. The CDR3 extends over 15 amino acids. V lost 5 bases to trimming and J lost 4 bases; unmatched junction nucleotides: 6. Germline lookup yields CDR1 SGHRS and CDR2 YFSETQ. The CDR3 nucleotides read TGCGCCAGCAGGGTAGCGGGAGGGCCCGCAGATACGCAGTATTTT. Its protein product is CASRVAGGPADTQYF.

This clonotype was seen ten or more times. The chain couples TRBV10-3 to TRBJ2-5; 11 nucleotides match TRBD1. Germline loops: CDR1 ENHRY, CDR2 SYGVKD. Trimming cost V 4 bases and J 5 bases; bases outside gene matches: 6. CDR3 length: 15 amino acids. DNA for the CDR3: TGTGCCATCAGTGGCGGACAGGGGGCCTTTGAGACCCAGTACTTC. It encodes CAISGGQGAFETQYF.

This clonotype was seen a handful of times. V is TRBV6-6 and J is TRBJ2-7; D is undetermined. Germline assignment: CDR1 MNHNY and CDR2 SVGAGI (reference sequence). The CDR3 is 13 residues long. V lost 7 bases and J 2 bases, leaving 12 bases between the germline ends. CDR3 sequence reads: CASTYPEAYEQYF. In DNA, the CDR3 is TGTGCCAGCACCTACCCAGAAGCCTACGAGCAGTACTTC.

This clonotype was recorded many times. The chain couples TRBV4-2 to TRBJ2-7; 14 bases are a match to TRBD2. Germline-derived CDR1 and CDR2 are LGHNA and YNFKEQ. The CDR3 has 19 residues. V was clipped by 1 base and J by 3 bases; unmatched bases: 11. CDR3: CASSQVLRGLAGGDYEQYF. The CDR3 DNA is TGTGCCAGCAGCCAAGTTCTTCGAGGACTAGCGGGAGGAGACTACGAGCAGTACTTC.

This clonotype has a handful of counts. DNA of the CDR3: TGCAGTGCTACGGCAGGGGCTAATAGCAATCAGCCCCAGCATTTT. Amino acid sequence: CSATAGANSNQPQHF. The chain uses TRBV20-1 and TRBJ1-5, with a possible D match to TRBD1 (6 bases). The CDR3 length is 15 residues. The V and J ends lost 4 bases and 0 bases respectively, with 13 bases between them. Per germline, CDR1 DFQATT and CDR2 SNEGSKA (reference sequence).

This clonotype has only a few counts. This chain uses TRBV2 with TRBJ2-3; possible D gene TRBD2, 6 bases. The length of the CDR3 is 18 residues. V was shortened by 6 bases and J by 0 bases, with 22 bases between the two germline ends. Germline CDR1 is SNHLY and CDR2 is FYNNEI. The CDR3 region is CASSPGGGAVTSTDTQYF. In DNA form, the CDR3 reads TGTGCCAGCAGCCCCGGGGGTGGAGCGGTTACTAGCACAGATACGCAGTATTTT.

This clonotype was detected only a few times. The chain employs TRBV5-1 and TRBJ2-7; TRBD1 aligns across 7 bases. With V trimmed by 0 bases and J by 5 bases, 8 bases remained unmatched. The germline V gene encodes CDR1 SGHRS and CDR2 YFSETQ. CDR3 length: 15 residues. This CDR3 is CASSLAAGGPNEQYF. CDR3 bases: TGCGCCAGCAGCTTGGCGGCAGGGGGTCCGAACGAGCAGTACTTC.

The chain joins TRBV5-1 to TRBJ1-4; D gene uncertain. The V end was cut by 0 bases, the J end by 4 bases, with 7 bases between. Germline V CDR1 and CDR2: SGHRS, YFSETQ. The CDR3 runs 14 residues. The chain's CDR3 is CASSLAHVNEKLFF. CDR3 DNA: TGCGCCAGCAGCTTGGCTCATGTTAATGAAAAACTGTTTTTT.

This clonotype was detected a few times. This chain links TRBV9 with TRBJ2-2; 8 positions agree with TRBD1. The CDR3 has 19 amino acids. V lost 4 bases and J lost 1; bases outside the gene matches: 15. Germline V gene lookup returns CDR1 SGDLS and CDR2 YYNGEE. CDR3 DNA sequence: TGTGCCAGCAGCACCTCCCACGGTTGGGGGACAGGGAACACCGGGGAGCTGTTTTTT. Translated: CASSTSHGWGTGNTGELFF. Based on the CDR3 plus reference TRBV9 and TRBJ2-2, the full variable domain is DSGVTQTPKHLITATGQRVTLRCSPRSGDLSVYWYQQSLDQGLQFLIQYYNGEERAKGNILERFSAQQFPDLHSELNLSSLELGDSALYFCASSTSHGWGTGNTGELFFGEGSRLTVL.

This clonotype was seen a handful of times. V gene TRBV7-2 combines with J gene TRBJ1-5, with D unresolved. The CDR3 contains 13 residues. V was trimmed by 0 bases and J by 7 bases, leaving 7 bases between them. Germline CDR1 is SGHTA and CDR2 is FQGNSA. As DNA, the CDR3 is TGTGCCAGCAGCTTAGCGGTCGGACAGCCCCAGCATTTT. The encoded protein is CASSLAVGQPQHF.

The chain couples TRBV10-3 to TRBJ2-1, with TRBD2 matching over 10 bases. From germline, CDR1 is ENHRY and CDR2 SYGVKD. The J segment lost 4 bases and the V segment lost 6 bases, leaving 6 bases of the junction unmatched. CDR3 length equals 15 residues. CDR3 nucleotide sequence: TGTGCCATCAGCCCCACTAGCGGGGTTTACAATGAGCAGTTCTTC. Translating gives CAISPTSGVYNEQFF.

The table lists this clonotype with many counts. V gene TRBV5-1 combines with J gene TRBJ1-5; D is unresolved. Germline CDR1 reads SGHRS; CDR2 reads YFSETQ. V lost 1 base and J lost 2, with 4 bases in between. The CDR3 has 13 residues. CDR3 nucleotide sequence: TGCGCCAGCAGCTTGTTAGGCAATCAGCCCCAGCATTTT. Its translation is CASSLLGNQPQHF.